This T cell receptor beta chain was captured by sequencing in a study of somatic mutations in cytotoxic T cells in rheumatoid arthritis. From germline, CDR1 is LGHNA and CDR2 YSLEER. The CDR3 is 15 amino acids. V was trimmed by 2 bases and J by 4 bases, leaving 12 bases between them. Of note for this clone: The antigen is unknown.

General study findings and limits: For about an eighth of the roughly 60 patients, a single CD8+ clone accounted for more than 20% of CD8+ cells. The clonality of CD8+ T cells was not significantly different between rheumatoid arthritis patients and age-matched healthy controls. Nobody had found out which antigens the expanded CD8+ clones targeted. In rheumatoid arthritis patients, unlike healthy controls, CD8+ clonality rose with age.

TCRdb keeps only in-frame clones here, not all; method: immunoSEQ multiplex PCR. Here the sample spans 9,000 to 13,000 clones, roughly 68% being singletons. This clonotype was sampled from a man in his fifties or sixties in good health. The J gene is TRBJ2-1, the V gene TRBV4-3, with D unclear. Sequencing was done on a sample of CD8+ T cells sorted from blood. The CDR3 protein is CASSQSASPYNEQFF. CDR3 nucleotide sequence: TGCGCCAGCAGCCAATCCGCAAGTCCTTACAATGAGCAGTTCTTC.